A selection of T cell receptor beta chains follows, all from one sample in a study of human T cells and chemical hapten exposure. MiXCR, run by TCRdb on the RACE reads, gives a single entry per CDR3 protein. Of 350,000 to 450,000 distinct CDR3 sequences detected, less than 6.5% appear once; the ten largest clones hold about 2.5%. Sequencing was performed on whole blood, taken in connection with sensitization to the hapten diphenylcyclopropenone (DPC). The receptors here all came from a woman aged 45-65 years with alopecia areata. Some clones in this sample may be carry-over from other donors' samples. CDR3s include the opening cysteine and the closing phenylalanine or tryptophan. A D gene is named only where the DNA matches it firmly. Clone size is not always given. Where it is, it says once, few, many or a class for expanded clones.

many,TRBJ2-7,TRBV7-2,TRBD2,TGTGCCAGCAGCTTCCTAGCGGGGGGTACCTCCGAGCAGTACTTC,CASSFLAGGTSEQYF
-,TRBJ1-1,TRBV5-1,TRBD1,TGCGCCAGCAGCGCTTTACAGGGGGCCGGACGGATTGAAGCTTTCTTT,CASSALQGAGRIEAFF
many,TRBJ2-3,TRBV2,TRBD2,TGTGCCACCGGTATAGCGGGAGGCCTCCGTCCTGCAGATACGCAGTATTTT,CATGIAGGLRPADTQYF
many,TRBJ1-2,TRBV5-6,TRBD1,TGTGCCAGCAGCTTAGGACAGGCTTCCTATGGCTACACCTTC,CASSLGQASYGYTF
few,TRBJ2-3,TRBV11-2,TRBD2,TGTGCCAGCAGCTTATCAGTAGCGGGACCCACAGATACGCAGTATTTT,CASSLSVAGPTDTQYF
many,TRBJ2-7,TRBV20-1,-,TGCAGTGCTACACCTTGGGGTAGTCAGGTGGAACAGTACTTC,CSATPWGSQVEQYF
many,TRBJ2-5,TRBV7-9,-,TGTGCCAGCAGCGATCAGATGTACCAAGAGACCCAGTACTTC,CASSDQMYQETQYF
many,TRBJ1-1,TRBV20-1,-,TGCAGTGCTAGAACTCCGAACACTGAAGCTTTCTTT,CSARTPNTEAFF
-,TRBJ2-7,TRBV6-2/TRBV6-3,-,TGTGCCATTTCCAGGGCCAGCTCCTACGAGCAGTACTTC,CAISRASSYEQYF
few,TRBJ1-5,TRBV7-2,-,TGTGCCAGCAGTCATGGGGAGGGATATAGCAATCAGCCCCAGCATTTT,CASSHGEGYSNQPQHF
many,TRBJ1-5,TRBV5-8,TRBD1,TGTGCCAGCAGCATCCGGGACAGGGGAAATCAGCCCCAGCATTTT,CASSIRDRGNQPQHF
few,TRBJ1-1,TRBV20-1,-,TGCAGTACTCCGGCCCCCTTCCACACTGAAGCTTTCTTT,CSTPAPFHTEAFF
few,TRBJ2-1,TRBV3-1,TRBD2,TGTGCCAGCAGCCCCGAGCGGCTAGCGGGAAATAATGAGCAGTTCTTC,CASSPERLAGNNEQFF
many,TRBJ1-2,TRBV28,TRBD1,TGTGCCAGCAGCTCGGCCAGGGGGAACTATGGCTACACCTTC,CASSSARGNYGYTF
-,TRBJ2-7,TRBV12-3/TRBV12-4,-,TGTGCCAGCGGAAGGGTCCACGAGCAGTACTTC,CASGRVHEQYF
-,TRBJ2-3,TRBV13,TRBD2,TGTGCCAGCAGCTTACGAAATAGCGGGGAGGAGGATACGCAGTATTTT,CASSLRNSGEEDTQYF
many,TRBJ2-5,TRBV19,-,TGTGCCAGTAGTGTAGGACAAACGGAGACCCAGTACTTC,CASSVGQTETQYF
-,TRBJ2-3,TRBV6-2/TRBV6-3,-,TGTGCCAGCAGTCCCCTGCGGGGAAAAGATACGCAGTATTTT,CASSPLRGKDTQYF
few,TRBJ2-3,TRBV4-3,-,TGCGCCAGCAGCCGAGAACTAGTGCCAGATACGCAGTATTTT,CASSRELVPDTQYF
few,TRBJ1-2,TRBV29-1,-,TGCAGCGGAGGGGGGGAGCTAAATGGCTACACCTTC,CSGGGELNGYTF
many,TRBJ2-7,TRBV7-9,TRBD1,TGTGCCAGCAGCTTATCGACAGGGTTCCTTCAGGGCGAGCAGTACTTC,CASSLSTGFLQGEQYF
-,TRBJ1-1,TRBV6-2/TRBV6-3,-,TGTGCCAGCAGTTACTCGGACACTCACACTGAAGCTTTCTTT,CASSYSDTHTEAFF
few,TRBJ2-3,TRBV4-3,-,TGCGCCAGCAGCCAAGTGGCAGGGGTTGATACGCAGTATTTT,CASSQVAGVDTQYF
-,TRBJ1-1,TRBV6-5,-,TGTGCCAGCAGTTACTCATGGGGGGGGCCTGAAGCTTTCTTT,CASSYSWGGPEAFF
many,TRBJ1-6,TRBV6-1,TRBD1,TGTGCCAGCAGTGAACAGTTGCGGACAGGGGGGGATTCACCCCTCCACTTT,CASSEQLRTGGDSPLHF
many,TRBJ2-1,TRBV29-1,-,TGCAGCGCCGAGGGGGGCTCGATTGAGCAGTTCTTC,CSAEGGSIEQFF
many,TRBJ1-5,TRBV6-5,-,TGTGCCAGCAGACGTGCGGAGAATAGCAATCAGCCCCAGCATTTT,CASRRAENSNQPQHF
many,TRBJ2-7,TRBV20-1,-,TGCAGTGCTAGAAAAGGGGGGTTCAACGAGCAGTACTTC,CSARKGGFNEQYF
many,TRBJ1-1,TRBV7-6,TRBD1,TGTGCCAGCAGCTCGCGACAGGGAAGGAACACTGAAGCTTTCTTT,CASSSRQGRNTEAFF
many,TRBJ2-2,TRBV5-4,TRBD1,TGTGCCAGCAGCCGTGACAGGGTACAGAACACCGGGGAGCTGTTTTTT,CASSRDRVQNTGELFF
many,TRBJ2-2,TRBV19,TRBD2,TGTGCCAGTAGTATCGCGGGGGGGCCCGGGGAGCTGTTTTTT,CASSIAGGPGELFF
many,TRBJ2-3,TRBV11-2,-,TGTGCCAGCAGTCGGACGGTGCGGGCCCCGTATTTT,CASSRTVRAPYF
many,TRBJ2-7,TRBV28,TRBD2,TGTGCCAGCAGTCCCGGGACTAGTGGGCTAGAGCAGTACTTC,CASSPGTSGLEQYF
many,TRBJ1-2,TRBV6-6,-,TGTGCCAGCAGTCACGGGACGGGGGACTATGGCTACACCTTC,CASSHGTGDYGYTF
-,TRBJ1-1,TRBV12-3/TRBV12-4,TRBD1,TGTGCCAGCAGTTTTTGGACAGGGGGCACTGAAGCTTTCTTT,CASSFWTGGTEAFF
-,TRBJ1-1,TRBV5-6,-,TGTGCCAGCAGCTTGCCGTTGTACACTGAAGCTTTCTTT,CASSLPLYTEAFF
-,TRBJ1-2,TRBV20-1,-,TGCAGTGCTACGCGAAGAATGGAGTATGGCTACACCTTC,CSATRRMEYGYTF
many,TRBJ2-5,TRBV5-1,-,TGCGCCAGCAGAAACCAGGGCTCTGAACAAGAGACCCAGTACTTC,CASRNQGSEQETQYF
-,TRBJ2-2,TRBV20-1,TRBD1,TGCAGCCTCCGACCGGGACAGGGCACCGGGGAGCTGTTTTTT,CSLRPGQGTGELFF
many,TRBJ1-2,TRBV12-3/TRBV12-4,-,TGTGCCCCAATTGAGGGCAGGGGATTTCACTACACCTTC,CAPIEGRGFHYTF
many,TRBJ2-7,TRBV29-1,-,TGCAGCGTTGCCCCGTCTGACGGAGAGCAGTACTTC,CSVAPSDGEQYF
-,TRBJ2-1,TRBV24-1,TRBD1,TGTGCCACCAGTGTAACAGGGGGGTACAATGAGCAGTTCTTC,CATSVTGGYNEQFF